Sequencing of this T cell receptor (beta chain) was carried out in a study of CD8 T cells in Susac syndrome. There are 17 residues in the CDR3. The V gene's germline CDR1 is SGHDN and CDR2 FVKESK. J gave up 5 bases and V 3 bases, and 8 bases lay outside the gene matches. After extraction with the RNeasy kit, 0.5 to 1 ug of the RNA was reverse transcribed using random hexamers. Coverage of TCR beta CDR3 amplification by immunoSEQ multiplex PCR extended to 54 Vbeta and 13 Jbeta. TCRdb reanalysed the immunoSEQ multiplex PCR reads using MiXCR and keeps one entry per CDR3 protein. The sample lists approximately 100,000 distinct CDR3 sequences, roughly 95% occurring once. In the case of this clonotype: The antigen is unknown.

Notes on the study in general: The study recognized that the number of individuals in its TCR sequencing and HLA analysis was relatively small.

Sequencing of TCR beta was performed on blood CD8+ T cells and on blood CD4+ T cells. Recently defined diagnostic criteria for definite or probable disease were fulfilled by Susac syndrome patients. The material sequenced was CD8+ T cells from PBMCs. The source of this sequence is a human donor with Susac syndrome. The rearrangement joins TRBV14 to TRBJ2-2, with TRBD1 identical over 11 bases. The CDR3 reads CASSQPRTGGATGELFF. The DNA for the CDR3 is TGTGCCAGCAGCCAGCCCCGGACAGGGGGCGCAACCGGGGAGCTGTTTTTT.